This T cell receptor (beta chain) was captured by sequencing in a study of T cells after yellow fever vaccination (dated by TCRdb to the late 2010s). A note on the overall study: The SMART-Seq v4 Ultra Low Input RNA kit was used to prepare libraries from fractions with low cell numbers. Bulk TCR alpha and beta repertoires were sequenced longitudinally to track T-cell clones before and after primary and booster YFV17D yellow fever vaccination. The cohort comprised two healthy male donors, one aged 18 to 30 and one aged 30 to 40 years. Blood was collected at multiple timepoints before and after primary and secondary immunization, and bulk PBMC replicates and cell subsets were isolated.

In its sample, this clonotype was seen a few times. It has no known antigen specificity. No quality values exist for individual bases; no much larger clone is one base distant. Here is what the overall study found, with its caveats: A small share of clonotypes was detected in both CD4 and CD8 compartments, with the overlap likely arising from convergent recombination. After the booster, most of the clones that had expanded following primary vaccination were detected again (around 95% of CD4 and 80% to 90% of CD8), which suggests that memory was broadly maintained. The secondary T-cell response was found to be weaker but faster than the primary response, with a peak reached on day 5 rather than on day 15. Because abundant contaminating clonotypes from the bulk population could be contained in FACS-sorted repertoires, computational filtering was required. Because only two donors were included in the study, the extent to which the findings can be generalized is limited.

V is cut by 6 bases and J by 8 bases, and the space between the germline ends is 17 bases. The germline V gene gives CDR1 as MDHEN and CDR2 as SYDVKM. There are 14 amino acids in the CDR3, from cysteine to phenylalanine inclusive. Just CDR3 DNA is preserved here, 42 bases in frame from base 1. The sample's treatment or condition, from its label and the paper: live attenuated yellow fever vaccine strain. At each blood-draw timepoint, two biological replicates of bulk PBMCs were obtained. A standard Ficoll-Paque protocol was used to isolate PBMCs from peripheral blood. TriZol was used to extract RNA from bulk PBMCs, from CD4 and CD8 fractions, and from dextramer-positive and dextramer-negative fractions. TCR cDNA was synthesized by 5'RACE template switching, through which a universal primer site and unique molecular identifiers were introduced. cDNA synthesis was primed from both the TCR alpha and TCR beta constant segments. Two PCR steps were used to amplify libraries, with sample barcodes and sequencing adapters being added in the second step. Sequencing of libraries was performed on Illumina HiSeq 2500 (2x100 bp) or NovaSeq (2x150 bp). The study's own analysis went as follows. Reads were demultiplexed and collapsed into UMI consensus sequences with MIGEC, and V(D)J alignment was performed with MiXCR. Using edgeR on replicate PBMC samples, clonotypes were called vaccine-responding if FDR was below 0.01 and the log2 fold change was above 5 up to day 15. Each bulk clonotype received a CD4 or CD8 identity based on whether the sequenced CD4 or CD8 repertoire contained that clonotype at higher abundance. TCRdb reanalyzed the raw reads on its own, using fastp at Q25 for trimming and MiXCR for clone calling, and kept in-frame beta chains. Each entry merges the rows of one CDR3 protein and shows their most common DNA and genes. The V and J calls shown here were made by TCRdb, not taken from the authors' results. This sample is represented by some 350,000 distinct CDR3 sequences; over 8% of them were singletons. In total, the top ten clones hold more than 15% of the sample.

The source is a man aged 18-30 years who received the YFV17D yellow fever vaccine. Recombination linked TRBV28 to TRBJ2-1; the D assignment is uncertain and may be TRBD1 or TRBD2, with 5 bases supporting each. The input for sequencing was PBMCs, taken on the day of the first yellow fever vaccination. CDR3 protein: CASRRNGQGHEQFF. The nucleotide sequence reads as follows: TGTGCCAGCAGGCGAAATGGCCAGGGACATGAGCAGTTCTTC.